Listed below are T cell receptor beta chains from one sample, sequenced in a study of shared clonotypes between healthy human individuals. Sequenced by immunoSEQ multiplex PCR; TCRdb stores in-frame clones only, minus some. This table has 1.4 million or so clones, 98% to 99% appearing once. Sequences were obtained from naive CD4+ T cells sorted from blood. Receptor source: a young man in good health. Both conserved end residues are part of each CDR3. Fields, in order: CDR3 protein, CDR3 DNA, J gene, V gene, clone size, D gene. The D gene is left open where the match is weak. Clone size is shown for a subset of rows, as once, few, many or a class of expanded clone.

CDR3 protein: CASSLNLETQYF
CDR3 DNA: TGTGCCAGCAGCCTCAACTTAGAGACCCAGTACTTC
J gene: TRBJ2-5
V gene: TRBV7-9
clone size: .
D gene: .

CDR3 protein: CASSPPGAAGTEAFF
CDR3 DNA: TGTGCCAGCAGCCCACCTGGGGCCGCAGGGACTGAAGCTTTCTTT
J gene: TRBJ1-1
V gene: TRBV9
clone size: .
D gene: .

CDR3 protein: CASGSFGANVLTF
CDR3 DNA: TGTGCCAGCGGGTCCTTTGGGGCCAACGTCCTGACTTTC
J gene: TRBJ2-6
V gene: TRBV27
clone size: .
D gene: .

CDR3 protein: CASSDTGQGYDEQYF
CDR3 DNA: TGTGCCAGCAGCGACACGGGACAGGGTTACGACGAGCAGTACTTC
J gene: TRBJ2-7
V gene: TRBV5-6
clone size: .
D gene: TRBD1

CDR3 protein: CASSLTSGTGWTGELFF
CDR3 DNA: TGTGCCAGCAGCCTAACTTCCGGGACAGGGTGGACCGGGGAGCTGTTTTTT
J gene: TRBJ2-2
V gene: TRBV11-2
clone size: .
D gene: TRBD1

CDR3 protein: CASSPPALGKAFF
CDR3 DNA: TGTGCCAGCAGTCCCCCGGCCTTAGGTAAAGCTTTCTTT
J gene: TRBJ1-1
V gene: TRBV28
clone size: .
D gene: .

CDR3 protein: CASSLKGGGSTDTQYF
CDR3 DNA: TGTGCCAGTAGTCTAAAAGGCGGGGGGAGCACAGATACGCAGTATTTT
J gene: TRBJ2-3
V gene: TRBV19
clone size: .
D gene: TRBD2

CDR3 protein: CASSFLGTGDNEQFF
CDR3 DNA: TGTGCCAGCTCATTTTTGGGGACTGGAGACAATGAGCAGTTCTTC
J gene: TRBJ2-1
V gene: TRBV18
clone size: .
D gene: .

CDR3 protein: CASSEGAGGNTIYF
CDR3 DNA: TGCGCCAGCAGTGAGGGGGCTGGTGGAAACACCATATATTTT
J gene: TRBJ1-3
V gene: TRBV10-1
clone size: once
D gene: .

CDR3 protein: CASTSDPSWEQYF
CDR3 DNA: TGTGCCAGCACCTCAGACCCCTCCTGGGAGCAGTACTTC
J gene: TRBJ2-7
V gene: TRBV28
clone size: .
D gene: .

CDR3 protein: CASSNRDGYTF
CDR3 DNA: TGTGCCAGCAGCAACAGAGATGGCTACACCTTC
J gene: TRBJ1-2
V gene: TRBV5-4
clone size: .
D gene: .

CDR3 protein: CASSIRASDLASYEQYF
CDR3 DNA: TGTGCCAGCAGCATCCGGGCATCCGACTTGGCCTCCTACGAGCAGTACTTC
J gene: TRBJ2-7
V gene: TRBV11-2
clone size: .
D gene: .

CDR3 protein: CASTQQDGEQYF
CDR3 DNA: TGTGCCAGCACCCAACAGGATGGCGAGCAGTACTTC
J gene: TRBJ2-7
V gene: TRBV7-9
clone size: .
D gene: .

CDR3 protein: CAWSATGLNQPQHF
CDR3 DNA: TGTGCCTGGAGTGCTACAGGTCTCAATCAGCCCCAGCATTTT
J gene: TRBJ1-5
V gene: TRBV30
clone size: .
D gene: .

CDR3 protein: CASSLAEGRDGYTF
CDR3 DNA: TGCGCCAGCAGCTTGGCCGAAGGTCGGGATGGCTACACCTTC
J gene: TRBJ1-2
V gene: TRBV5-1
clone size: .
D gene: .

CDR3 protein: CASSYGLAGVIDTQYF
CDR3 DNA: TGTGCCAGCAGTTACGGGCTAGCGGGAGTCATAGATACGCAGTATTTT
J gene: TRBJ2-3
V gene: TRBV6-6
clone size: .
D gene: TRBD2

CDR3 protein: CASRTDRGFSYEQYF
CDR3 DNA: TGTGCCAGCAGAACCGACAGGGGTTTTTCCTACGAGCAGTACTTC
J gene: TRBJ2-7
V gene: TRBV6-6
clone size: .
D gene: TRBD1

CDR3 protein: CASSLGNEQFF
CDR3 DNA: TGTGCCAGCAGTTTGGGGAATGAGCAGTTCTTC
J gene: TRBJ2-1
V gene: TRBV28
clone size: .
D gene: .

CDR3 protein: CASSVVPVPTDNEQFF
CDR3 DNA: TGTGCCAGCAGCGTAGTGCCGGTTCCCACTGACAATGAGCAGTTCTTC
J gene: TRBJ2-1
V gene: TRBV9
clone size: once
D gene: .

CDR3 protein: CASSLQGGPGELFF
CDR3 DNA: TGTGCCAGCAGTTTACAGGGTGGCCCCGGGGAGCTGTTTTTT
J gene: TRBJ2-2
V gene: TRBV28
clone size: once
D gene: .

CDR3 protein: CASSLGLKANEQFF
CDR3 DNA: TGTGCCAGCAGCTTAGGACTGAAGGCAAATGAGCAGTTCTTC
J gene: TRBJ2-1
V gene: TRBV5-4
clone size: .
D gene: .

CDR3 protein: CASSPGDLNTEAFF
CDR3 DNA: TGTGCCAGCAGCCCCGGAGACCTGAACACTGAAGCTTTCTTT
J gene: TRBJ1-1
V gene: TRBV4-2
clone size: once
D gene: .

CDR3 protein: CASSAGVAGEQYF
CDR3 DNA: TGTGCCAGCAGCGCCGGGGTAGCGGGGGAGCAGTACTTC
J gene: TRBJ2-7
V gene: TRBV7-6
clone size: .
D gene: TRBD2

CDR3 protein: CASSKVTPQSRANVLTF
CDR3 DNA: TGTGCCAGCAGCAAAGTCACGCCACAAAGTCGGGCCAACGTCCTGACTTTC
J gene: TRBJ2-6
V gene: TRBV7-7
clone size: .
D gene: .

CDR3 protein: CASRIAGGRADTQYF
CDR3 DNA: TGTGCCAGCAGGATAGCGGGAGGGCGCGCAGATACGCAGTATTTT
J gene: TRBJ2-3
V gene: TRBV5-4
clone size: .
D gene: TRBD2

CDR3 protein: CASSMIGDGDQPQHF
CDR3 DNA: TGTGCCAGTAGTATGATAGGGGATGGGGATCAGCCCCAGCATTTT
J gene: TRBJ1-5
V gene: TRBV19
clone size: .
D gene: .

CDR3 protein: CASNRGIRGTGELFF
CDR3 DNA: TGCGCCAGCAATCGGGGTATTCGAGGCACCGGGGAGCTGTTTTTT
J gene: TRBJ2-2
V gene: TRBV23-1
clone size: .
D gene: .

CDR3 protein: CASSEMGTGGETQYF
CDR3 DNA: TGTGCCAGCAGTGAAATGGGGACAGGGGGAGAGACCCAGTACTTC
J gene: TRBJ2-5
V gene: TRBV6-1
clone size: .
D gene: TRBD1

CDR3 protein: CASSEYENQPQHF
CDR3 DNA: TGTGCCAGCAGTGAATATGAGAATCAGCCCCAGCATTTT
J gene: TRBJ1-5
V gene: TRBV25-1
clone size: .
D gene: .

CDR3 protein: CASSVLAGDNEQFF
CDR3 DNA: TGTGCCAGCAGCGTACTAGCGGGGGACAATGAGCAGTTCTTC
J gene: TRBJ2-1
V gene: TRBV9
clone size: .
D gene: TRBD2

CDR3 protein: CASSLTPPATSGSNEQFF
CDR3 DNA: TGTGCCAGCAGCTTAACGCCCCCTGCGACTAGCGGGAGCAATGAGCAGTTCTTC
J gene: TRBJ2-1
V gene: TRBV7-3
clone size: .
D gene: TRBD2

CDR3 protein: CASSQGNYGYTF
CDR3 DNA: TGTGCCAGCAGTCAGGGGAACTATGGCTACACCTTC
J gene: TRBJ1-2
V gene: TRBV28
clone size: .
D gene: .

CDR3 protein: CASSGRDTRLAGEGEQYF
CDR3 DNA: TGCGCCAGCAGTGGCCGGGACACTAGACTAGCGGGAGAGGGGGAGCAGTACTTC
J gene: TRBJ2-7
V gene: TRBV10-2
clone size: .
D gene: TRBD2

CDR3 protein: CSAEPGGITGELFF
CDR3 DNA: TGCAGCGCCGAGCCGGGAGGAATCACCGGGGAGCTGTTTTTT
J gene: TRBJ2-2
V gene: TRBV29-1
clone size: .
D gene: TRBD2

CDR3 protein: CASATVAAYNEQFF
CDR3 DNA: TGTGCCAGCGCGACTGTAGCGGCCTACAATGAGCAGTTCTTC
J gene: TRBJ2-1
V gene: TRBV5-4
clone size: .
D gene: .

CDR3 protein: CASSEMPGRTDTQYF
CDR3 DNA: TGTGCCAGCAGTGAAATGCCCGGACGCACAGATACGCAGTATTTT
J gene: TRBJ2-3
V gene: TRBV6-1
clone size: .
D gene: .

CDR3 protein: CASFYRVLSYEQYF
CDR3 DNA: TGCGCCAGCTTCTACAGGGTCCTGTCCTACGAGCAGTACTTC
J gene: TRBJ2-7
V gene: TRBV5-1
clone size: .
D gene: .

CDR3 protein: CSAAGGHYNEQFF
CDR3 DNA: TGCAGCGCCGCAGGGGGACACTACAATGAGCAGTTCTTC
J gene: TRBJ2-1
V gene: TRBV29-1
clone size: .
D gene: TRBD1

CDR3 protein: CASSPRLAGDHEQYF
CDR3 DNA: TGTGCCAGCAGTCCTAGACTAGCGGGAGATCACGAGCAGTACTTC
J gene: TRBJ2-7
V gene: TRBV27
clone size: .
D gene: TRBD2

CDR3 protein: CSVTVDYGYTF
CDR3 DNA: TGCAGCGTAACAGTAGACTATGGCTACACCTTC
J gene: TRBJ1-2
V gene: TRBV29-1
clone size: .
D gene: .

CDR3 protein: CASSYSSFTGNGYTF
CDR3 DNA: TGTGCCAGCAGTTACTCGAGTTTTACAGGGAATGGCTACACCTTC
J gene: TRBJ1-2
V gene: TRBV6-5
clone size: .
D gene: .

CDR3 protein: CASTPGHPTVADTQYF
CDR3 DNA: TGTGCCAGTACCCCCGGACATCCGACCGTCGCAGATACGCAGTATTTT
J gene: TRBJ2-3
V gene: TRBV19
clone size: .
D gene: .

CDR3 protein: CASSFTSTTDTQYF
CDR3 DNA: TGCGCCAGCAGCTTCACTTCCACCACAGATACGCAGTATTTT
J gene: TRBJ2-3
V gene: TRBV5-1
clone size: .
D gene: .

CDR3 protein: CATSRDPGQGYEQYF
CDR3 DNA: TGTGCCACCAGCAGAGATCCGGGACAGGGGTACGAGCAGTACTTC
J gene: TRBJ2-7
V gene: TRBV15
clone size: .
D gene: TRBD1

CDR3 protein: CASSPQGTGGLGAFF
CDR3 DNA: TGTGCCAGCAGCCCCCAGGGGACGGGAGGTTTGGGAGCTTTCTTT
J gene: TRBJ1-1
V gene: TRBV14
clone size: .
D gene: .

CDR3 protein: CANPPPGVPVDEQFF
CDR3 DNA: TGTGCCAACCCCCCCCCAGGGGTTCCAGTCGATGAGCAGTTCTTC
J gene: TRBJ2-1
V gene: TRBV7-9
clone size: once
D gene: .

CDR3 protein: CASSLISGSYNEQFF
CDR3 DNA: TGCGCCAGCAGCTTAATCTCCGGCTCCTACAATGAGCAGTTCTTC
J gene: TRBJ2-1
V gene: TRBV5-1
clone size: .
D gene: .

CDR3 protein: CASRSRSGVPYGYTF
CDR3 DNA: TGTGCCAGCAGGAGTCGATCGGGGGTCCCTTATGGCTACACCTTC
J gene: TRBJ1-2
V gene: TRBV5-4
clone size: .
D gene: .